A selection of T cell receptor beta chains follows, all from one sample in a study of CD8 T cells in ankylosing spondylitis. TCRdb fed the 5' RACE reads into MiXCR, producing one record per CDR3 protein. The sample holds about 400,000 distinct CDR3 sequences; approximately 20% are singletons and the top ten take about 17%. The sample taken for sequencing was blood, either unsorted or a sorted T cell fraction (not recorded which). The origin of the receptors is a male donor with ankylosing spondylitis. Both conserved end residues are trimmed from each CDR3. Some rows have no size entry. The others give once, few or many, or a class for an expanded clone.

v_gene: TRBV3-1; len: 12; abundance: few; CDR3aa: ASSVDRSDQPQH
v_gene: TRBV3-1; len: 11; abundance: many; CDR3aa: ASSQASRYEQY
v_gene: TRBV3-1; len: 12; abundance: -; CDR3aa: ASSRRELNNEQF
v_gene: TRBV20-1; len: 13; abundance: -; CDR3aa: SARDWTANSYEQY
v_gene: TRBV4-1; len: 14; abundance: few; CDR3aa: ASSQVRTRNAYEQY
v_gene: TRBV5-1; len: 11; abundance: few; CDR3aa: ASTFSLSDTQY
v_gene: TRBV7-3; len: 12; abundance: -; CDR3aa: ASSLKTGTDEAF
v_gene: TRBV5-1; len: 11; abundance: few; CDR3aa: ASSYTGFNEQF
v_gene: TRBV7-9; len: 13; abundance: -; CDR3aa: ASSLTWGRVETQY
v_gene: TRBV27; len: 13; abundance: few; CDR3aa: ASTPGRNRGTEAF
v_gene: TRBV12-3/TRBV12-4; len: 13; abundance: few; CDR3aa: ASSNSGAEYYEQY
v_gene: TRBV5-1; len: 12; abundance: few; CDR3aa: ASSLVGGAQPQH
v_gene: TRBV6-2/TRBV6-3; len: 11; abundance: -; CDR3aa: ASNDLRTDTQY
v_gene: TRBV10-3; len: 13; abundance: -; CDR3aa: AISEGDTLRETQY
v_gene: TRBV6-2/TRBV6-3; len: 12; abundance: -; CDR3aa: ASSYWGGSYEQY
v_gene: TRBV20-1; len: 10; abundance: -; CDR3aa: SAPSGGMEQF